This T cell receptor (beta chain) was profiled in a study of cytomegalovirus exposure and HLA in healthy donors. Germline loops: CDR1 MGHRA, CDR2 YSYEKL. This CDR3 has 14 amino acids. With 2 bases removed from V and 0 bases from J, the gap between germline ends came to 7 bases. Whole-study results and caveats: Rarity characterized most TCR sequences, yet some public TCRs appeared in many donors. The likely origin of a cluster of highly shared sequence variants was a sequencing artifact. Through in vitro validation, a few CMV-associated chains were shown to be specific for CMV antigens.

This clone was seen only a few times. The antigen remains unidentified. PCR involved 60 Vbeta and 13 Jbeta primers. Produced via immunoSEQ multiplex PCR; TCRdb's table is partial and in-frame only. In the table there are 130,000 or so clones, roughly 8.3% of which are singletons. The clonotype originates from a middle-aged man in good health and CMV-seronegative. What was sequenced was PBMCs. The V and J genes are TRBV4-1 and TRBJ1-1; no firm D call. The CDR3 is CASSQQAMNTEAFF. Written as DNA, the CDR3 is TGCGCCAGCAGCCAACAGGCGATGAACACTGAAGCTTTCTTT.